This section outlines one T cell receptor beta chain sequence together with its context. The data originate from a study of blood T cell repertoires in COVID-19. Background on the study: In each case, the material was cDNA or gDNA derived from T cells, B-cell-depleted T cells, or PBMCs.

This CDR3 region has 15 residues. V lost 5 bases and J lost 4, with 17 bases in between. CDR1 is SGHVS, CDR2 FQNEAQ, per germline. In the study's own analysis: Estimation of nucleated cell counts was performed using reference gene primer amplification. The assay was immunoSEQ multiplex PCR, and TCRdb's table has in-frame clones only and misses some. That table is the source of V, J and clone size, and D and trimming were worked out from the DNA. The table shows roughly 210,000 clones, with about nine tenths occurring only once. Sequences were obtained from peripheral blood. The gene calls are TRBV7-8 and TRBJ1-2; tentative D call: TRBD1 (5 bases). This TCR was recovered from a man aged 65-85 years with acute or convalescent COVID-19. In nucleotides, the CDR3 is TGTGCCAGCAGCCCCGGGGGGGTTGGAGGCTATGGCTACACCTTC. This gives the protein CASSPGGVGGYGYTF.